The 29 T cell receptor beta chains below were found in one sample sequenced in a study of blood T cell repertoires in COVID-19. TCRdb keeps only in-frame clones here, not all; method: immunoSEQ multiplex PCR. The data contain 240,000 or so clones, 75% to 90% of them singletons. Sequencing used PBMCs or T cells enriched from blood (not recorded which). These receptors all come from a man aged 50 to 60 who had been exposed to COVID-19.

V is TRBV5-8 and J is TRBJ2-5; maybe TRBD2 (6 bases). The germline V and J ends were trimmed by 0 bases and 0 bases, with 15 bases remaining between them. Germline-derived CDR1 and CDR2 are SGHTS and YDEGEE. The CDR3 totals 17 residues. The CDR3 DNA reads as TGTGCCAGCAGCTTGGTAAGGGCTAGCGCTTACCAAGAGACCCAGTACTTC. This sequence encodes CASSLVRASAYQETQYF.

V usage is TRBV20-1 and J usage is TRBJ1-1; 7 positions match TRBD1. The germline V gene encodes CDR1 DFQATT and CDR2 SNEGSKA (reference sequence). The CDR3 runs 13 residues. The junction had 9 bases not matched to a gene; V was cut back by 3 bases and J by 8 bases. The CDR3 nucleotides read TGCAGTGCTAGTTGGGACAGTGTAAACGAAGCTTTCTTT. Translating it yields CSASWDSVNEAFF.

J is TRBJ2-7 and V is TRBV21-1; the table names TRBD1, a call not compared with the DNA. TRBV21-1 is annotated as a pseudogene. The CDR3 is made up of 16 amino acids. In nucleotides, the CDR3 is TGTGCCAGCAGCAAGCTTCCCGGACATTGTATTTACGAGCAGTACGTC. It translates to CASSKLPGHCIYEQYV.

The chain couples TRBV5-6 to TRBJ1-6; a possible D gene is TRBD1 (5 bases). The CDR3 has 14 amino acids. Germline CDR1 and CDR2: SGHDT and YYEEEE. V was clipped by 0 bases and J by 8 bases, with 9 bases between them. This chain's CDR3 is CASSLAQGHSPLHF. In nucleotides, the CDR3 is TGTGCCAGCAGCTTGGCGCAGGGTCATTCACCCCTCCACTTT.

The chain links TRBV6-5 to TRBJ1-2, with D hard to call. Germline V gives CDR1 MNHEY, CDR2 SVGAGI. The V end was cut by 10 bases, the J end by 4 bases, with 10 bases between. The CDR3 contains 11 residues. This chain's CDR3 is CATRVGYGYTF. The CDR3 DNA is TGTGCCACCCGGGTGGGCTATGGCTACACCTTC.

The V and J genes are TRBV24-1 and TRBJ2-1; 14 bases align to TRBD2. The CDR3 runs to 18 residues. The germline gives CDR1 KGHDR, CDR2 SFDVKD. V lost 4 bases, J lost 9 bases, and 13 bases stayed unmatched. The CDR3 loop is CATSDREGTSGSKVEQFF. In DNA form, the CDR3 reads TGTGCCACCAGTGACCGAGAGGGGACTAGCGGGAGTAAGGTTGAGCAGTTCTTC.

V and J are TRBV15 and TRBJ1-1, with D unresolved. The length of the CDR3 is 14 residues. V lost 0 bases and J 6 bases, leaving 11 bases between the germline ends. CDR1 and CDR2 (germline): LNHNV, YYDKDF (reference sequence). The CDR3 loop reads CATSRDPGDPEAFF. CDR3 in DNA: TGTGCCACCAGCAGAGATCCGGGAGACCCTGAAGCTTTCTTT.

The chain carries TRBV7-6 and TRBJ2-7; 12 positions match TRBD1. Trimming removed 5 bases from V and 4 bases from J; junction bases left unmatched: 3. This CDR3 is built from 14 residues. The germline gives CDR1 SGHVS, CDR2 FNYEAQ. The CDR3 nucleotides are TGTGCCAGCAGCCGGGACAGGGGGCCATACGAGCAGTACTTC. Its protein is CASSRDRGPYEQYF.

The chain joins TRBV24-1 to TRBJ1-6; D remains ambiguous. Germline CDR1 reads KGHDR; CDR2 reads SFDVKD. The germline V and J ends were trimmed by 3 bases and 7 bases, with 9 bases remaining between them. The CDR3 covers 14 residues. The CDR3: CATSDVYENSPLHF. The CDR3 DNA is TGTGCCACCAGTGATGTATACGAGAATTCACCCCTCCACTTT.

The chain is built from TRBV30 and TRBJ1-4; a weak D match, TRBD1 (5 bases). The CDR3 totals 16 residues. Between the trimmed V and J ends, which lost 1 base and 8 bases, there was a span of 20 bases. The germline V gene has CDR1 GTSNPN and CDR2 SVGIG (reference sequence). CDR3 nucleotides: TGTGCCTGGAGTGCCCGTGGCGGGGGACGAGCAGAAAAACTGTTTTTT. Translated: CAWSARGGGRAEKLFF.

The V gene is TRBV9, the J gene TRBJ1-1; D is unclear. The V and J ends lost 3 bases and 2 bases respectively, with 14 bases between them. Germline CDR1 SGDLS, CDR2 YYNGEE. CDR3 length equals 15 residues. In nucleotides, the CDR3 is TGTGCCAGCAGCGACATTCGAGGGATAAACACTGAAGCTTTCTTT. Amino acids: CASSDIRGINTEAFF. The full variable domain, with the rest looked up from reference TRBV9 and TRBJ1-1, is DSGVTQTPKHLITATGQRVTLRCSPRSGDLSVYWYQQSLDQGLQFLIQYYNGEERAKGNILERFSAQQFPDLHSELNLSSLELGDSALYFCASSDIRGINTEAFFGQGTRLTVV.

As concerns this clone: One junction end does not reproduce the germline sequence, and a read error may be involved. The chain recombines TRBV7-2 with TRBJ2-7; the D gene is possibly TRBD1 (6 bases). This CDR3 is 14 amino acids long. CDR1 is SGHTA and CDR2 is FQGNSA in the germline V gene. Here the CDR3 DNA reads TGTGCCAGCAGGTTAGATCGACAGGTTGGCGAGCAGTACTTC. This codes for CASRLDRQVGEQYF.

The rearrangement joins TRBV7-8 to TRBJ1-3; D may be TRBD1 (5 bases). The CDR3 covers 12 residues. Deletions cut 5 bases from V and 11 bases from J, with 13 bases between. Germline CDR1 reads SGHVS; CDR2 reads FQNEAQ. CDR3 in DNA: TGTGCCAGCAGCAGCTCAGGGCAACCCATATATTTT. Its translation: CASSSSGQPIYF.

The rearrangement joins TRBV30 to TRBJ1-5, with D maybe TRBD1 (6 bases). There are 14 residues in the CDR3. V lost 2 bases to trimming and J lost 2 bases, with 10 bases between them. Germline lookup yields CDR1 GTSNPN and CDR2 SVGIG (reference sequence). CDR3 amino acids: CAWSLKGGNQPQHF. CDR3 coding DNA: TGTGCCTGGAGTCTCAAGGGGGGCAATCAGCCCCAGCATTTT.

The CDR3 loop is CAISESTPGAEAFF. CDR3 coding DNA: TGTGCCATCAGTGAGTCGACACCCGGCGCTGAAGCTTTCTTT. This chain connects TRBV10-3 to TRBJ1-1; no clear D gene. The CDR3 has 14 amino acids. Trimming left V 0 bases short and J 6 bases short, with 11 bases between. Germline CDR1 and CDR2: ENHRY and SYGVKD.

The chain combines TRBV18 with TRBJ1-1, with 8 bases identical to TRBD1. The CDR3 is made up of 14 amino acids. Germline V gives CDR1 KGHSH, CDR2 LQKENI. Trimming took 6 bases from V and 3 from J; bases not matched to a gene: 6. The CDR3 DNA is TGTGCCAGCTCCGTTGCAGGGGGCCACACTGAAGCTTTCTTT. It yields the protein CASSVAGGHTEAFF.

The chain is built from TRBV5-1 and TRBJ2-2; 7 bases fit TRBD2. Trimming at V came to 0 bases and at J to 8 bases, leaving 7 bases not matched to a gene. Germline CDR1 SGHRS, CDR2 YFSETQ. The CDR3 sequence is 15 residues long. CDR3 sequence: CASSLAWAGAGELFF. The CDR3 DNA reads as TGCGCCAGCAGCTTGGCCTGGGCGGGAGCTGGGGAGCTGTTTTTT.

The chain couples TRBV7-9 to TRBJ2-5; the D gene is possibly TRBD2 (5 bases). The germline CDR1 and CDR2 sequences are SEHNR and FQNEAQ (reference sequence). This CDR3 is built from 15 residues. The V end lost 5 bases, the J end lost 4 bases, and 17 bases lay between the germline ends. The CDR3 reads CASSLPTGWIETQYF. The CDR3 region has the DNA TGTGCCAGCAGCCTCCCGACGGGATGGATAGAGACCCAGTACTTC.

The J gene is TRBJ2-3, the V gene TRBV6-1; TRBD2 matches 16 bases. The germline V gene has CDR1 MNHNS and CDR2 SASEGT. V lost 4 bases, J lost 1 base, and 5 bases stayed unmatched. This CDR3 spans 18 amino acids. The DNA for the CDR3 is TGTGCCAGCAGTGGGGGACTAGCGGGAGGGCCTGGCACAGATACGCAGTATTTT. It codes for CASSGGLAGGPGTDTQYF.

This chain uses TRBV18 with TRBJ1-5; 9 bases align to TRBD1. CDR3 length equals 16 residues. V lost 3 bases to trimming and J lost 7 bases; unmatched junction nucleotides: 10. CDR1 KGHSH and CDR2 LQKENI come from the germline V gene. CDR3: CASSPLGQGSSQPQHF. CDR3 nucleotides: TGTGCCAGCTCACCGCTTGGACAGGGGAGTTCGCAGCCCCAGCATTTT.

The V call is TRBV11-2, the J call TRBJ2-1; D not certain. The CDR3 runs to 13 residues. V was cut by 2 bases and J by 9 bases, with 11 bases left in between. Germline CDR1 is SGHAT and CDR2 is FQNNGV. DNA for the CDR3: TGTGCCAGCAGCTTACCCACGCCGGGTGAGCAGTTCTTC. Amino acids: CASSLPTPGEQFF.

The gene calls are TRBV28 and TRBJ2-3, with D tentatively TRBD2 (6 bases). Looked up from germline, CDR1 is MDHEN and CDR2 is SYDVKM. V shed 5 bases and J shed 5 bases, with 23 bases lying between them. The CDR3 spans 17 residues. The CDR3 reads CASSPPRTTLLGDTQYF. CDR3 sequence (DNA): TGTGCCAGCAGTCCGCCTCGGACTACCCTATTGGGAGATACGCAGTATTTT.

The chain joins TRBV15 to TRBJ2-5; 7 nucleotides agree with TRBD2. Unmatched junction bases numbered 7, after V lost 4 bases and J lost 2 bases. Looked up from germline, CDR1 is LNHNV and CDR2 is YYDKDF (reference sequence). The CDR3 has 15 residues. The chain's CDR3 is CATSIQAGAQETQYF. CDR3 coding DNA: TGTGCCACCAGCATTCAGGCGGGAGCTCAAGAGACCCAGTACTTC.

In its sample, this clone was seen once. This chain connects TRBV24-1 to TRBJ1-2, with D maybe TRBD1 (5 bases). Germline CDR1 and CDR2: KGHDR and SFDVKD. With 2 bases removed from V and 5 bases from J, the gap between germline ends came to 11 bases. The CDR3 runs 14 residues. The CDR3 coding sequence is TGTGCCACCAGTGATTCCAGGGTAGGGTATGGCTACACCTTC. Translating gives CATSDSRVGYGYTF.

Of note for this clone: At one end, the junction sequence differs from germline, possibly due to a read error. The rearrangement links TRBV18 to TRBJ2-1, with D perhaps TRBD2 (5 bases). This CDR3 comprises 11 residues. CDR1 KGHSH and CDR2 LQKENI come from the germline V gene. The CDR3 DNA reads as TGTGCCAGCTCAGGGAGTTCTCCCAGGCTCTTC. This gives the protein CASSGSSPRLF.

The chain recombines TRBV30 with TRBJ1-1; D not certain. Trimming pared 3 bases from V and 6 bases from J, leaving 8 bases between. This CDR3 region has 11 residues. Germline V lookup: CDR1 GTSNPN, CDR2 SVGIG (reference sequence). The CDR3, as DNA: TGTGCCTGGAGCGGTACGGCTGAAGCTTTCTTT. This translates into CAWSGTAEAFF.

V gene TRBV28 combines with J gene TRBJ2-7, with D maybe TRBD2 (5 bases). Trimming left V 8 bases short and J 1 base short, with 12 bases between. This CDR3 has 13 residues. Germline-derived CDR1 and CDR2 are MDHEN and SYDVKM. The CDR3 nucleotides read TGTGCCAGCCGCCGGGGTCCTTCCTACGAGCAGTACGTC. Amino acid sequence: CASRRGPSYEQYV.

The chain has TRBV7-9 and TRBJ1-5, with D tentatively TRBD1 (5 bases). The CDR3 sequence is 14 residues long. The germline V and J ends were trimmed by 5 bases and 6 bases, with 14 bases remaining between them. CDR1 SEHNR and CDR2 FQNEAQ come from the germline V gene (reference sequence). The CDR3 nucleotides read TGTGCCAGCAGCCAAATGGGGGGGGGTCAGCCCCAGCATTTT. Its translation: CASSQMGGGQPQHF.

The rearrangement joins TRBV2 to TRBJ2-3, with D perhaps matching TRBD2 (5 bases). The CDR3 sequence is 13 residues long. Trimming cost V 4 bases and J 6 bases, with 11 bases left between them. The germline CDR1 and CDR2 sequences are SNHLY and FYNNEI. In nucleotides, the CDR3 is TGTGCCAGCAGTGGTTCGGGAATTGATACGCAGTATTTT. It translates to CASSGSGIDTQYF.